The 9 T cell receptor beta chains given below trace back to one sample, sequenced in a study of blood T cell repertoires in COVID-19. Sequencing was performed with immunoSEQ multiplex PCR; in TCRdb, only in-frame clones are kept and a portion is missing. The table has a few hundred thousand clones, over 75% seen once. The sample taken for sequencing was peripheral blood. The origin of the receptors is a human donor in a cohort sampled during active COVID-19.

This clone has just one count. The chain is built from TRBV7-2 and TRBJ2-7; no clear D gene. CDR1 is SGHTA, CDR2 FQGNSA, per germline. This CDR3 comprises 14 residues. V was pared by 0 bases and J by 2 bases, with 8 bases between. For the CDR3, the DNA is TGTGCCAGCAGCTTAGCGAGGCACACCTACGAGCAGTACTTC. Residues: CASSLARHTYEQYF.

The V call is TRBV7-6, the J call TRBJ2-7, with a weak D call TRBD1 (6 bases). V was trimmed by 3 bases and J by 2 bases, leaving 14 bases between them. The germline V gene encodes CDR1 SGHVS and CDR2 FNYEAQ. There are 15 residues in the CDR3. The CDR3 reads CASSLGRGLTYEQYF. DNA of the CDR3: TGTGCCAGCAGCTTGGGCAGGGGCCTAACCTACGAGCAGTACTTC.

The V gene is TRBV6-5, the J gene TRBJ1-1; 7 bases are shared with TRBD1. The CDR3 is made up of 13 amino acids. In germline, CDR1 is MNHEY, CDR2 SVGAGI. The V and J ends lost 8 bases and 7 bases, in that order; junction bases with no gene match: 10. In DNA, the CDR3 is TGTGCCAGCCGCCGGAGGGGGCACTTTGAAGCTTTCTTT. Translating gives CASRRRGHFEAFF.

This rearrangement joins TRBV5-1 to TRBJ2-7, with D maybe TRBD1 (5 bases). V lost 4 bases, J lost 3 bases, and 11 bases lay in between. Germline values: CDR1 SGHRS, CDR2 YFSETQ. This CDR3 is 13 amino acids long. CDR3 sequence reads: CASSVTENYEQYF. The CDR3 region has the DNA TGCGCCAGCAGCGTGACAGAGAACTACGAGCAGTACTTC.

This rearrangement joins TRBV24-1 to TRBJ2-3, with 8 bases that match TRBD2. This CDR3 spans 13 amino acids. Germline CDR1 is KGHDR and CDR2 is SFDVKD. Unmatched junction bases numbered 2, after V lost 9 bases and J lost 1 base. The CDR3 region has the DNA TGTGCCACCTCGGGGGGGGGCACAGATACGCAGTATTTT. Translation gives CATSGGGTDTQYF.

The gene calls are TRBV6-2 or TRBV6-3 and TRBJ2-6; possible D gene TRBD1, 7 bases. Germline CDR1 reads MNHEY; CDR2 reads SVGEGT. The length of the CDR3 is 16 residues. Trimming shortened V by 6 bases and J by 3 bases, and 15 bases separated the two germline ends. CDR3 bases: TGTGCCAGCAGCCGACGGAGGGGGCTTGGGGCCAACGTCCTGACTTTC. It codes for CASSRRRGLGANVLTF.

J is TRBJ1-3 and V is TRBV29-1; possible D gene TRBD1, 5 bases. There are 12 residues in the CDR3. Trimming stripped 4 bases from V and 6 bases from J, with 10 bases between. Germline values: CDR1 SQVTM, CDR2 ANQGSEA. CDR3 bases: TGCAGCGTTGTAGACAGACAAAACACCATATATTTT. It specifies CSVVDRQNTIYF.

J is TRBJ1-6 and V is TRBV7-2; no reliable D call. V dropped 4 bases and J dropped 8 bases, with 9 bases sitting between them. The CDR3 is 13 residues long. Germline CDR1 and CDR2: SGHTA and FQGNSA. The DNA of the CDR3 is TGTGCCAGCAGCTCCTTTTCCGATTCACCCCTCCACTTT. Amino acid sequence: CASSSFSDSPLHF.

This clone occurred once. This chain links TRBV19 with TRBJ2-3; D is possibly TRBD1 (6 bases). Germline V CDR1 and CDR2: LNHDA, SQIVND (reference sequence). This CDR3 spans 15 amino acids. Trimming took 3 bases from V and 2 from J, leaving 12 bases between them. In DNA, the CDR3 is TGTGCCAGTAGTATGGACAGTCAAATCACAGATACGCAGTATTTT. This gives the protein CASSMDSQITDTQYF. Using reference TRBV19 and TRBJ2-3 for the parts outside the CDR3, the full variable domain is DGGITQSPKYLFRKEGQNVTLSCEQNLNHDAMYWYRQDPGQGLRLIYYSQIVNDFQKGDIAEGYSVSREKKESFPLTVTSAQKNPTAFYLCASSMDSQITDTQYFGPGTRLTVL.